This T cell receptor beta chain was sequenced for a study of blood T cells in healthy people across ages. Study-wide results and limits: Age advanced and TCR beta diversity per million T cells fell, roughly linearly.

Trimming took off 7 bases at V and 2 bases at J, with 21 bases between the two ends. CDR1 and CDR2 from the germline V gene are MDHEN and SYDVKM. The CDR3 extends over 16 amino acids. The sample holds many counts of this clonotype. Its antigen is not identified. Together with a sample-barcoded 5' primer, a J-beta primer mix was included in a second PCR lasting about 6 to 11 cycles. One entry per CDR3 protein results from TCRdb running MiXCR on the 5' RACE reads. The table lists about 930,000 distinct CDR3 sequences, just under 30% of them singletons. In addition, the sample was reused for a study of T cells of mothers and their children.

The chain employs TRBV28 and TRBJ2-7, with D possibly TRBD1 on 6 matching bases. Sample: blood. The origin of this receptor is a woman in her 40s in good health. CDR3 sequence (DNA): TGTGCCAGCACTTTCAAACAGGGCGAGTATACCTACGAGCAGTACTTC. Its translation is CASTFKQGEYTYEQYF.